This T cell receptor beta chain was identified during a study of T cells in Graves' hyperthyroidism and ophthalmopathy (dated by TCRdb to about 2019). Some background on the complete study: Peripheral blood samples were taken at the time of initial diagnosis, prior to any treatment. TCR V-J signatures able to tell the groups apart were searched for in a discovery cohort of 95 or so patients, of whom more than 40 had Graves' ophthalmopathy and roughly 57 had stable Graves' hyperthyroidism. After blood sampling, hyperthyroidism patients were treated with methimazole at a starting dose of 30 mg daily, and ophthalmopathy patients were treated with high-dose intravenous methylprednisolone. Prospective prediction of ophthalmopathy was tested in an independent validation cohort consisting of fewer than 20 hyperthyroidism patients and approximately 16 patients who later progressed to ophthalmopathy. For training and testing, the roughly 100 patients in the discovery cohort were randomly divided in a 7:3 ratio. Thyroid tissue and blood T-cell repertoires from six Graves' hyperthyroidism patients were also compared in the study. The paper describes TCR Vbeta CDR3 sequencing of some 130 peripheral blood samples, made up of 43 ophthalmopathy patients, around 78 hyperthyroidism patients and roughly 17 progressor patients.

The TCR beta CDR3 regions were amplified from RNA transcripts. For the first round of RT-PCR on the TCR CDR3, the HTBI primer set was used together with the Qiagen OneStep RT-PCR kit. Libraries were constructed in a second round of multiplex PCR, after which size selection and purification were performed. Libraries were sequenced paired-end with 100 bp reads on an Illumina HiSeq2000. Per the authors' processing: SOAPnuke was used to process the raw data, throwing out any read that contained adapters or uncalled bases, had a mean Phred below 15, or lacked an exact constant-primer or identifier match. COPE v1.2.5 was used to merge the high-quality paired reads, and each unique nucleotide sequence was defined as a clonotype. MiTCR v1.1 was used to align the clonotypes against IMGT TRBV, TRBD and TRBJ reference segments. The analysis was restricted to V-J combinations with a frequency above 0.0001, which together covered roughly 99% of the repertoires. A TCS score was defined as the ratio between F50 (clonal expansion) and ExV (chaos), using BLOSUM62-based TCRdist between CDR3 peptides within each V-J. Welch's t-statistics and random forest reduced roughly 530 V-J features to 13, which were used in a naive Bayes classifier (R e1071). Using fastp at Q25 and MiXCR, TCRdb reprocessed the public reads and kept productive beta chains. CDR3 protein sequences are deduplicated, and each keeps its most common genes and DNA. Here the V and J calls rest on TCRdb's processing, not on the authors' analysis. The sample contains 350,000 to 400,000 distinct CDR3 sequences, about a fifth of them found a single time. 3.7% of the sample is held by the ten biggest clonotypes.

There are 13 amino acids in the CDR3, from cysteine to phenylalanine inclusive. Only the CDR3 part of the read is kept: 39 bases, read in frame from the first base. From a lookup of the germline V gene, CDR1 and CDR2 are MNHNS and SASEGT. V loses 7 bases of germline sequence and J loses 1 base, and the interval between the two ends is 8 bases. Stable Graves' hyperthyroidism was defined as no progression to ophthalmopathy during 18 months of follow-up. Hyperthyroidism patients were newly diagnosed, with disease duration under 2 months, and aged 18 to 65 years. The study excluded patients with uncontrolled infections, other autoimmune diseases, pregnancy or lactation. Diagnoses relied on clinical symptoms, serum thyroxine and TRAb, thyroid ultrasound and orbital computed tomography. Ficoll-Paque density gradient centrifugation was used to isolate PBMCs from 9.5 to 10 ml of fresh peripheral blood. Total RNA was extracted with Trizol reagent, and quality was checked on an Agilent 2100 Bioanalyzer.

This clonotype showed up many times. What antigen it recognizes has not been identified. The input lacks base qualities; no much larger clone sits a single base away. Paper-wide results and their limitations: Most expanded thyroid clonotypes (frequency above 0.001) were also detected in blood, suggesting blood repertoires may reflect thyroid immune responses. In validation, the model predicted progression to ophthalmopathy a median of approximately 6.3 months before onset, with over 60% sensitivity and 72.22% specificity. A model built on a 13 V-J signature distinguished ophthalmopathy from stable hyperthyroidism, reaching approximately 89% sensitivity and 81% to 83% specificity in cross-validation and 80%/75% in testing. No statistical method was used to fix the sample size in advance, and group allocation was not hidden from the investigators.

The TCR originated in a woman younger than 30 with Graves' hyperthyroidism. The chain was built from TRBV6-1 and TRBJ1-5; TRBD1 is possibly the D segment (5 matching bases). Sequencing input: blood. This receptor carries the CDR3 CASTEGSNQPQHF. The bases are TGTGCCAGCACTGAGGGGAGCAATCAGCCCCAGCATTTT.